This TCR beta chain was sequenced for a study of blood T cell repertoires in COVID-19 (dated by TCRdb to about 2020). In terms of the full investigation: Samples covering the acute and convalescent phases of COVID-19 were provided by collaborators in the United States, Italy and Spain. The material from the prospective study consisted of cDNA or gDNA derived from T cells, B-cell-depleted T cells, or PBMCs. A de-identified subject ID, COVID-19 status, age in years and sex were almost always included in the sample metadata. Subjects who had been exposed to COVID-19, were actively infected with it, or had recovered from it provided the deeply sampled blood TCRbeta repertoires that made up the dataset. Where available, HLA class I and class II types were taken from metadata supplied by the sample provider and were not determined by assay-based typing. The repertoires were released in a freely available public database meant as a resource for research on the immune response to SARS-CoV-2. The samples were drawn from two sources: the first 160 participants of the ongoing ImmuneRACE study, and 1,254 subjects contributed by 6 global collaborators. What the work shows at the level of the full study, not this receptor alone: The quantity of clinical and demographic metadata differed by source and by participant and was supplied without curation.

Whole blood was collected in K2EDTA tubes by collaborating institutions according to the institutions' own protocols. Collaborator samples were shipped for TCRbeta analysis as frozen whole blood, isolated PBMCs, or DNA extracted from either sample type. TCRbeta CDR3 regions were amplified from genomic DNA using the immunoSEQ Assay, a bias-controlled multiplex PCR. In the paper's pipeline: Within the assay, amplification of reference gene primers was used to estimate how many nucleated cells each sample contained. Sequence reads were collapsed and filtered to measure the absolute abundance of every unique TCRbeta CDR3 rearrangement. For each sample, productive Simpson clonality was calculated as the square root of Simpson's diversity index across productive rearrangements. The immuneACCESS repertoire file appears here via TCRdb, limited to in-frame rearrangements. These files lack a portion of the clones; in checked studies, under half of the deficit traces to unresolved V genes, and the cause of the others is not known. V and J calls and clone size follow that table, whereas D and trimming were derived from the DNA. This sample is represented by fewer than 250,000 clones; less than 80% of them were singletons. Together, the top ten hold around an eighth of the sample.

This clone was found once. The clone's antigen remains unknown. Qualities for individual bases were not recorded, and no much larger clone is one base off. CDR1 SQVTM and CDR2 ANQGSEA were looked up in the germline V gene. The CDR3 runs 14 residues from the cysteine to the phenylalanine. The only DNA kept is the CDR3, 42 bases in frame from the first base. V loses 4 bases, J loses 4 bases, and the germline ends lie 13 bases apart. The rearranged segments are TRBV29-1 and TRBJ2-2; a tentative D call is TRBD1 (6 bases match). The receptor comes from a woman aged 45 to 65 with acute or convalescent COVID-19. The sample comprised peripheral blood. Read as DNA, the sequence is TGCAGCGTTGGCCACAGGGCCCCCACCGGGGAGCTGTTTTTT. The translation is CSVGHRAPTGELFF.